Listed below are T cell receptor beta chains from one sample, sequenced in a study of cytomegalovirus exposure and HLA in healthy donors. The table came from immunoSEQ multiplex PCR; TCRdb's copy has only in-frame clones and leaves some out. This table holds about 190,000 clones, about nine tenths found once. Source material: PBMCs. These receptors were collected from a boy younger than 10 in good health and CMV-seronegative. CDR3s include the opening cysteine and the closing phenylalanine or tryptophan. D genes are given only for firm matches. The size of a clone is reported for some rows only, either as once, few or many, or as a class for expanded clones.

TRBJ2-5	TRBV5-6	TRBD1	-	CASSLATGERSQETQYF
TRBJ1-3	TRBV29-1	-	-	CSAKFPGPNTIYF
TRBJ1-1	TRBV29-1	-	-	CSVGGVLNTEAFF
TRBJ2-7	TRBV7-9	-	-	CASSSGTGGIYEQYF
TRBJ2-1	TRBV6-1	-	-	CASMGLSDEQFF
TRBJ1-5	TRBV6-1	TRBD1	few	CASTDRGNNQPQHF
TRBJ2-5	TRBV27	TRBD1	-	CASRDQTGYPLEQYF
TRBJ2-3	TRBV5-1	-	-	CASSEGGTTDTQYF
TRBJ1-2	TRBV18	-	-	CASSPGGDYGYTF
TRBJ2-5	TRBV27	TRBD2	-	CASSFLAEMETQYF
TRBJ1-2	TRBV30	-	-	CAWSVTRGSLYTF
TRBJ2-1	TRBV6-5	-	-	CASSSSVNEQFF
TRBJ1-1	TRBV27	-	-	CASSLLSVGAKNTEAFF
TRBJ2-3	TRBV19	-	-	CASMIGGAADTQYF
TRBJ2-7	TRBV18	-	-	CASSPGGPSYEQYF
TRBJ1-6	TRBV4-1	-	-	CASEGQGDNSPLHF
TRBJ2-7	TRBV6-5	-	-	CASSYSTSGDNEQYF
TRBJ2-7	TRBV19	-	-	CASSMQWPPTREQYF
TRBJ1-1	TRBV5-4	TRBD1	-	CASSLQDRVTEAFF
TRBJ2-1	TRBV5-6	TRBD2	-	CASSLELAEYNEQFF
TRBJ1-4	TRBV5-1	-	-	CASNRASNEKLFF
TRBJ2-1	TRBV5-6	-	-	CASSLVLLSSYNEQFF
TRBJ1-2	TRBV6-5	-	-	CASSGQGYSTFEYTF
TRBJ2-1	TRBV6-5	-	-	CASSYLIYPNEQFF
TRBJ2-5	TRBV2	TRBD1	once	CASRGPGTGFPSFQETQYF
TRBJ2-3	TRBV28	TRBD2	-	CASSLGLAGGLTFTDTQYF
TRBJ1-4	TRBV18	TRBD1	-	CASSPGQALHEKLFF
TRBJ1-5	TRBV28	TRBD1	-	CASSYRGPSNQPQHF
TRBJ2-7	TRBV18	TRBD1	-	CASSPPLQGSDEQYF
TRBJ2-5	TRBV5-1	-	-	CASSLAFQETQYF
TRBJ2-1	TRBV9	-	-	CASSAGEGAYNEQFF
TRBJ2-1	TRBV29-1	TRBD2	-	CSVVRSGLASYNEQFF
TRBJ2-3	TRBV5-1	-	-	CASSFWAPVEETQYF
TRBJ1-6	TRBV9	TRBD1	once	CASSVAQGGSLHF
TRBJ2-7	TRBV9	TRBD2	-	CASSPRLAGDEQYF
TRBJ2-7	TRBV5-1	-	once	CASSLGGPSRYEQYF
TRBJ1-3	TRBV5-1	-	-	CASAGDSGNTIYF
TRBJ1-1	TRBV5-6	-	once	CASSLTGLSNTEAFF
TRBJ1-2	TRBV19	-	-	CASSPWGVSDGYTF
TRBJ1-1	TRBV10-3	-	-	CAISQAGGAEAFF
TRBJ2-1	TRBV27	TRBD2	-	CASSFILAARNEQFF
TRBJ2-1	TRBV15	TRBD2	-	CATRSSSGSYNEQFF
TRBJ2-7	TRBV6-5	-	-	CASSYTQAPGEQYF
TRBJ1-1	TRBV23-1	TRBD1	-	CASSQSQTGVRIVNPPSTEAFF
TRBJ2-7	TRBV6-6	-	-	CASSSPGTTAYEQYF
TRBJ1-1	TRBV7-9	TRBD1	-	CSSSYRGTEAFF
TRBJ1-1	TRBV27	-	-	CASRRQVNTEAFF
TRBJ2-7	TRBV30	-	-	CAWSFSTSYEQYF
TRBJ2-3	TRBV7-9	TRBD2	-	CASSLIAGVADTQYF
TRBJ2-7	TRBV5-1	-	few	CASSLEGLRGAEQYF
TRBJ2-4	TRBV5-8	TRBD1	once	CASSLGFGTGVTNIQYF
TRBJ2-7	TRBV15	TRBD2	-	CATSRDRAGAYEQYF